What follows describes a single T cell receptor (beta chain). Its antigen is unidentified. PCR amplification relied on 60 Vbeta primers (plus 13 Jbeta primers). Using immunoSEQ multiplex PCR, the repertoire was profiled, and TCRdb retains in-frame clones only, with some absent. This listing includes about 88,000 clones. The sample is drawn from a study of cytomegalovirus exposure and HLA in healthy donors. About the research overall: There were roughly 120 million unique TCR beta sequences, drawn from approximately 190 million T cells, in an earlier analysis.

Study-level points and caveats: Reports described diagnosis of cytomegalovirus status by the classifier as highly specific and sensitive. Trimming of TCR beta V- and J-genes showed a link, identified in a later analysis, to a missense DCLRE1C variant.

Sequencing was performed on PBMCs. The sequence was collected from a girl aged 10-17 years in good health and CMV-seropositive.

The CDR3, as DNA: TGTGCCAGCAGCCGGACAGGAGACACTAACAATGAGCAGTTCTTC. It codes for CASSRTGDTNNEQFF. The chain recombines TRBV7-6 with TRBJ2-1; the match to TRBD1 covers 7 bases. V trimming: 5 bases; J trimming: 5 bases; junction bases outside the gene matches: 9. This CDR3 spans 15 amino acids. Germline CDR1 and CDR2: SGHVS and FNYEAQ. Full variable domain (remainder filled in from reference TRBV7-6 and TRBJ2-1): GAGVSQSPRYKVTKRGQDVALRCDPISGHVSLYWYRQALGQGPEFLTYFNYEAQQDKSGLPNDRFSAERPEGSISTLTIQRTEQRDSAMYRCASSRTGDTNNEQFFGPGTRLTVL.